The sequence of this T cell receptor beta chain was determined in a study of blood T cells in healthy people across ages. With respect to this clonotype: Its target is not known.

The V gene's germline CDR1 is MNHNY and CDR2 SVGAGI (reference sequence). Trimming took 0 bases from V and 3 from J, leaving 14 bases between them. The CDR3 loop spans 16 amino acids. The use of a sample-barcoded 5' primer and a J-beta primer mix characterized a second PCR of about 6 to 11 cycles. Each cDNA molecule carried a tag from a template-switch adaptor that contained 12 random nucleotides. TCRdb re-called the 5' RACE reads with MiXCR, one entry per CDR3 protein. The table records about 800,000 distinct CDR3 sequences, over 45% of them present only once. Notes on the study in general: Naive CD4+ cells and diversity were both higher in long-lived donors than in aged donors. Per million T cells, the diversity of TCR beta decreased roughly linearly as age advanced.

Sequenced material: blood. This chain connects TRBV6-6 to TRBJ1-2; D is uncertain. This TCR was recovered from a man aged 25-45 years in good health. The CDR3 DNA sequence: TGTGCCAGCAGTTACTCGTCACGGATTATAGACTATGGCTACACCTTC. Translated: CASSYSSRIIDYGYTF.